The T cell receptor (beta chain) described here comes from a study of blood T cell repertoires in COVID-19 (dated by TCRdb to 2020 to 2021). Broadly, across the study: Collaborator samples came from the United States, Italy and Spain and covered acute and convalescent phases of COVID-19. Where HLA class I and class II types were available, the types were taken from metadata supplied by the sample provider, not from assay-based typing. The dataset comprised deeply sampled blood TCRbeta repertoires from subjects exposed to, actively infected with, or recovered from COVID-19. The prospective study material was composed of cDNA or gDNA derived from T cells, B-cell-depleted T cells, or PBMCs. The repertoires were made available in a free public database intended to serve as a resource for research on the immune response to SARS-CoV-2. Nearly every sample came with metadata listing a de-identified subject ID, COVID-19 status, age in years and sex. Samples were obtained from the ongoing ImmuneRACE study (first 160 participants) and from over a thousand subjects provided by 6 global collaborators.

TCRbeta CDR3 regions were amplified from genomic DNA by means of the immunoSEQ Assay, a bias-controlled multiplex PCR. Per the authors' processing: Within the assay, amplification of reference gene primers was used to estimate how many nucleated cells each sample contained. Sequence reads were collapsed and filtered to measure the absolute abundance of every unique TCRbeta CDR3 rearrangement. For each sample, productive Simpson clonality was calculated by taking the square root of Simpson's diversity index across productive rearrangements. TCRdb retrieved this table from immuneACCESS and kept in-frame rearrangements only. Not all clones are present; in checked studies, unresolved V genes account for under half, and no reason is known for the remainder. The V and J calls and clone size come from that table; D and trimming were worked out from the DNA. A total of about 290,000 clones appear in this sample, roughly nine tenths of them only once. 1.7% of the sample is held by the ten biggest clonotypes.

Broad study findings and their caveats: The amount of clinical and demographic metadata varied by source and participant and was provided uncurated.

In the prospective study, participants were about 18 to 100 years old, resided in 25 or so geographic areas of the United States, and were enrolled through a virtual design. In the prospective study, cohorts were assigned on the basis of participant-reported clinical history obtained from a screening survey and a study questionnaire. Recovered participants in ImmuneRACE Cohort 3 were defined by two consecutive negative NP/OP PCR tests, clearance by a healthcare professional, or resolution of symptoms. Mobile phlebotomists in the prospective study collected whole blood, serum and a nasopharyngeal or oropharyngeal swab from every participant. Additional blood draws and questionnaires over an approximately 2-month period could optionally be provided by prospective study participants. Before DNA extraction, prospective study blood samples were shipped either frozen or at room temperature. This clone was counted only a few times. Its antigen remains undetermined. Base quality data are lacking; no much larger clone is found one base away.

CDR1 and CDR2 were assigned from the germline V gene (reference sequence) as PRHDT and FYEKMQ. The CDR3 sequence holds 16 residues, the cysteine and phenylalanine included. Of all the DNA, just the CDR3 is kept, 48 bases in frame from base 1. After removal of 5 bases from V and 2 bases from J, the junction retains 9 bases not matched to a gene. The sample taken for sequencing was PBMCs or T cells enriched from blood (not recorded which). The chain is made from TRBV13 and TRBJ2-7; a stretch of 10 junction bases matches TRBD2. The TCR sequence derives from a woman between 35 and 50 years old who had recovered from COVID-19. The CDR3 reads as follows: CASSPEVAGGTYEQYF. The DNA sequence is given as TGTGCCAGCAGCCCCGAAGTAGCGGGGGGTACCTACGAGCAGTACTTC.